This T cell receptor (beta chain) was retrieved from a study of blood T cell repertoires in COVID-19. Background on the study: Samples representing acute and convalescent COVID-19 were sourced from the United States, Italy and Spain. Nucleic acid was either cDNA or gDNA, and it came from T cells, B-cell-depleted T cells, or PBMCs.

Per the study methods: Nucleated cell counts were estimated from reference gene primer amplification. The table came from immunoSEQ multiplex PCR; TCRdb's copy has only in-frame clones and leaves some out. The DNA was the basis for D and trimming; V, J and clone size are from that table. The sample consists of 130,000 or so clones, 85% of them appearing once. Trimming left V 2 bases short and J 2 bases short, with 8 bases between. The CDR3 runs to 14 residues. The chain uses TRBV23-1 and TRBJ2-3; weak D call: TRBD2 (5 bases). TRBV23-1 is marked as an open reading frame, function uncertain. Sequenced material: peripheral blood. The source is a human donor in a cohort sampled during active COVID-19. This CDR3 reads CASSQPEVTDTQYF. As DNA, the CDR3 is TGCGCCAGCAGTCAACCGGAGGTCACAGATACGCAGTATTTT.